This entry lists 29 T cell receptor beta chains sequenced from one sample in a study of OX40 agonist ivuxolimab in advanced cancers. TCRdb's table, derived via immunoSEQ multiplex PCR, lists solely in-frame clones and lacks some. The table records approximately 55,000 clones, about 86% of them present only once. Material: CD4+ or CD8+ T cells sorted from blood, obtained in a trial of the OX40 agonist ivuxolimab. The receptor set was obtained from an adult with an advanced solid tumor such as melanoma, head and neck, liver or kidney cancer.

J is TRBJ1-1 and V is TRBV30; possible D gene TRBD1, 5 bases. V was pared by 0 bases and J by 8 bases, with 10 bases between. CDR1 is GTSNPN and CDR2 is SVGIG in the germline V gene (reference sequence). The CDR3 extends over 12 amino acids. DNA of the CDR3: TGTGCCTGGAGTGTAGGGGCGGGCGAAGCTTTCTTT. Protein: CAWSVGAGEAFF. Looking up the rest from reference TRBV30 and TRBJ1-1 gives the full variable domain: SQTIHQWPATLVQPVGSPLSLECTVEGTSNPNLYWYRQAAGRGLQLLFYSVGIGQISSEVPQNLSASRPQDRQFILSSKKLLLSDSGFYLCAWSVGAGEAFFGQGTRLTVV.

The DNA of the CDR3 is TGTGCCAGTAGCCGGACAGGTCCTATTGACGGCTACACCTTC. It specifies CASSRTGPIDGYTF. The rearrangement uses TRBV19 and TRBJ1-2; 7 bases match TRBD1. This CDR3 region has 14 residues. Germline CDR1 is LNHDA and CDR2 is SQIVND (reference sequence). J was trimmed by 8 bases and V by 6 bases; bases with no gene match: 12.

J is TRBJ2-7 and V is TRBV5-4; D possibly corresponds to TRBD1 (5 bases). The germline CDR1 and CDR2 sequences are SGHNT and YYREEE (reference sequence). Deletions cut 3 bases from V and 2 bases from J, with 12 bases between. CDR3 length: 14 amino acids. The CDR3 bases are TGTGCCAGCAGCTCCAGACAGCCAGCCTACGAGCAGTACTTC. As protein: CASSSRQPAYEQYF.

The chain uses TRBV18 and TRBJ2-6; the match to TRBD2 covers 10 bases. With V trimmed by 4 bases and J by 2 bases, 11 bases remained unmatched. The germline V gene encodes CDR1 KGHSH and CDR2 LQKENI. This CDR3 is built from 19 residues. The chain's CDR3 is CASSLVTIAGGPGANVLTF. Here the CDR3 DNA reads TGTGCCAGCTCACTTGTTACTATAGCGGGAGGTCCTGGGGCCAACGTCCTGACTTTC.

The chain links TRBV27 to TRBJ2-5, with D perhaps TRBD1 (6 bases). Germline CDR1 and CDR2: MNHEY and SMNVEV (reference sequence). The CDR3 totals 14 residues. V lost 5 bases, J lost 5 bases, and 15 bases lay in between. The CDR3: CASSPNRVAETQYF. The CDR3 DNA is TGTGCCAGCAGTCCGAACAGGGTTGCGGAGACCCAGTACTTC.

V usage is TRBV19 and J usage is TRBJ2-2, with 8 bases fitting TRBD2. V trimming: 0 bases; J trimming: 4 bases; junction bases outside the gene matches: 7. The CDR3 sequence is 17 residues long. Per the germline V gene, CDR1 is LNHDA and CDR2 is SQIVND (reference sequence). CDR3 nucleotides: TGTGCCAGTAGTATAGAGGGAGGAGCGGGAGCCACCGGGGAGCTGTTTTTT. Protein: CASSIEGGAGATGELFF.

This chain joins TRBV28 and TRBJ2-2, with 10 nucleotides matching TRBD1. Germline values: CDR1 MDHEN, CDR2 SYDVKM. Trimming cost V 8 bases and J 5 bases; bases outside gene matches: 8. This CDR3 has 15 amino acids. CDR3 sequence (DNA): TGTGCCAGCTGGGACGGGACAGGGGTGACCGGGGAGCTGTTTTTT. As protein: CASWDGTGVTGELFF. Using reference TRBV28 and TRBJ2-2 for the parts outside the CDR3, the full variable domain is DVKVTQSSRYLVKRTGEKVFLECVQDMDHENMFWYRQDPGLGLRLIYFSYDVKMKEKGDIPEGYSVSREKKERFSLILESASTNQTSMYLCASWDGTGVTGELFFGEGSRLTVL.

The V call is TRBV7-9, the J call TRBJ2-3; D is unresolved. V dropped 1 base and J dropped 5 bases, with 7 bases sitting between them. Germline V gene data show CDR1 as SEHNR and CDR2 as FQNEAQ (reference sequence). The CDR3 has 13 residues. As DNA, the CDR3 is TGTGCCAGCAGCTTAGTGTTGGGAGATACGCAGTATTTT. Translating gives CASSLVLGDTQYF.

The V and J genes are TRBV30 and TRBJ1-4, with D possibly matching TRBD1 (6 bases). This CDR3 has 14 residues. Per germline, CDR1 GTSNPN and CDR2 SVGIG (reference sequence). The germline V and J ends were trimmed by 3 bases and 1 base, with 9 bases remaining between them. The CDR3 loop reads CAWRAQGTNEKLFF. For the CDR3, the DNA is TGTGCCTGGAGGGCACAGGGAACTAATGAAAAACTGTTTTTT.

V and J are TRBV6-5 and TRBJ2-6; unclear D gene. The V end was cut by 5 bases, the J end by 0 bases, with 8 bases between. Germline values: CDR1 MNHEY, CDR2 SVGAGI. The CDR3 length is 15 residues. The CDR3 here is CASSPTFSGANVLTF. The CDR3 region has the DNA TGTGCCAGCAGTCCGACTTTCTCTGGGGCCAACGTCCTGACTTTC.

The rearrangement links TRBV5-6 to TRBJ1-1, with 10 bases that match TRBD1. Germline V gene lookup returns CDR1 SGHDT and CDR2 YYEEEE. This CDR3 has 16 residues. Trimming took 4 bases from V and 1 from J; bases not matched to a gene: 7. The CDR3 DNA sequence: TGTGCCAGCAGCCCTGGGACAGGGGCTCGGAACACTGAAGCTTTCTTT. Translated: CASSPGTGARNTEAFF.

The CDR3 spells CASSPDPQGGGYTF. The CDR3 DNA reads as TGTGCCAGTAGTCCTGACCCCCAGGGAGGCGGCTACACCTTC. The rearrangement links TRBV19 to TRBJ1-2; TRBD1 might be the D (5 bases). CDR1 and CDR2 (germline): LNHDA, SQIVND (reference sequence). CDR3 length: 14 amino acids. The V gene lost 5 bases and the J gene lost 8 bases, with 18 bases spanning the gap. Full variable domain (rest looked up from reference TRBV19 and TRBJ1-2): DGGITQSPKYLFRKEGQNVTLSCEQNLNHDAMYWYRQDPGQGLRLIYYSQIVNDFQKGDIAEGYSVSREKKESFPLTVTSAQKNPTAFYLCASSPDPQGGGYTFGSGTRLTVV.

This chain connects TRBV19 to TRBJ1-5; TRBD1 agrees at 8 bases. V dropped 6 bases and J dropped 6; count of bases not matched to a gene: 7. The CDR3 length is 14 residues. Germline V gives CDR1 LNHDA, CDR2 SQIVND (reference sequence). CDR3 bases: TGTGCCAGTAGCCCTAGGCAGGGGGCTCAGCCCCAGCATTTT. The encoded protein is CASSPRQGAQPQHF.

The rearrangement joins TRBV9 to TRBJ1-5; D unclear. Germline CDR1 SGDLS, CDR2 YYNGEE. The CDR3 is made up of 14 amino acids. V lost 0 bases, J lost 1 base, and 5 bases lay in between. The CDR3 nucleotides read TGTGCCAGCAGCGTAGCTGGCAGCAATCAGCCCCAGCATTTT. It specifies CASSVAGSNQPQHF.

The chain recombines TRBV7-9 with TRBJ2-5; D unclear. V gave up 1 base and J gave up 7 bases, with 7 bases separating them. Looked up from germline, CDR1 is SEHNR and CDR2 is FQNEAQ (reference sequence). This CDR3 has 12 residues. CDR3 loop: CASSLGIATQYF. CDR3 bases: TGTGCCAGCAGCTTAGGTATCGCGACCCAGTACTTC.

A few counts support this clone. The rearrangement uses TRBV28 and TRBJ1-5; no clear D gene. The V gene's germline CDR1 is MDHEN and CDR2 SYDVKM. There are 14 residues in the CDR3. The germline V and J ends were trimmed by 7 bases and 2 bases, with 12 bases remaining between them. Here the CDR3 reads CASNRAGGNQPQHF. The DNA for the CDR3 is TGTGCCAGCAACCGGGCCGGAGGCAATCAGCCCCAGCATTTT. The variable domain in full, completed from reference TRBV28 and TRBJ1-5, reads DVKVTQSSRYLVKRTGEKVFLECVQDMDHENMFWYRQDPGLGLRLIYFSYDVKMKEKGDIPEGYSVSREKKERFSLILESASTNQTSMYLCASNRAGGNQPQHFGDGTRLSIL.

The V and J genes are TRBV11-2 and TRBJ2-1; 7 nucleotides line up with TRBD2. Germline V CDR1 and CDR2: SGHAT, FQNNGV. The CDR3 is made up of 14 amino acids. J gave up 7 bases and V 3 bases, and 6 bases lay outside the gene matches. This CDR3 is CASSLGGLGNEQFF. The DNA for the CDR3 is TGTGCCAGCAGCTTGGGAGGGCTGGGGAATGAGCAGTTCTTC.

This clone was seen only once. CDR3: CSVEPDNEQFF. DNA of the CDR3: TGCAGCGTTGAACCAGACAATGAGCAGTTCTTC. V is TRBV29-1 and J is TRBJ2-1; D is unclear. The CDR3 runs 11 residues. Germline CDR1 and CDR2: SQVTM and ANQGSEA. Trimming removed 2 bases at V and 5 bases at J, with 4 bases between.

J is TRBJ1-4 and V is TRBV6-1; D is ambiguous. Trimming stripped 8 bases from V and 10 bases from J, with 17 bases between. The CDR3 runs 13 residues. Germline CDR1 MNHNS, CDR2 SASEGT. The CDR3 nucleotides are TGTGCCAGCCTACGGGTGGTGGTGGGAAAACTGTTTTTT. The encoded protein is CASLRVVVGKLFF.

The CDR3 nucleotides read TGTGCCGGCGGGCCTAGCGGGAGGGCAAATGAGCAGTTCTTC. Protein sequence: CAGGPSGRANEQFF. J is TRBJ2-1 and V is TRBV5-4, with 12 positions matching TRBD2. Germline V gives CDR1 SGHNT, CDR2 YYREEE (reference sequence). Trimming removed 10 bases from V and 7 bases from J; junction bases left unmatched: 9. The CDR3 runs 14 residues.

This chain uses TRBV5-1 with TRBJ1-1; TRBD1 matches 10 bases. The trim removed 3 bases at V and 10 bases at J, leaving 6 bases unmatched. Germline CDR1 is SGHRS and CDR2 is YFSETQ. The CDR3 runs to 13 residues. The CDR3 spells CASSSGQGVGAFF. In DNA, the CDR3 is TGCGCCAGCAGCTCCGGACAGGGGGTTGGAGCTTTCTTT.

The rearrangement uses TRBV30 and TRBJ2-4, with D maybe TRBD2 (6 bases). Germline V gene lookup returns CDR1 GTSNPN and CDR2 SVGIG (reference sequence). Trimming removed 4 bases from V and 1 base from J, with 8 bases in between. This CDR3 is 13 amino acids long. DNA for the CDR3: TGTGCCTGGATTGGGAGGGCCAAAAACATTCAGTACTTC. Translated: CAWIGRAKNIQYF.

The table lists this clone with a few counts. The chain is built from TRBV2 and TRBJ2-1; D may be TRBD2 (7 bases). The CDR3 has 14 amino acids. V lost 8 bases to trimming and J lost 5 bases, with 16 bases between them. The germline V gene encodes CDR1 SNHLY and CDR2 FYNNEI. CDR3 protein: CASEGGLANNEQFF. CDR3 DNA sequence: TGTGCCAGCGAGGGGGGGCTAGCGAACAATGAGCAGTTCTTC.

V usage is TRBV7-9 and J usage is TRBJ1-2; D is possibly TRBD1 (6 bases). Germline V gives CDR1 SEHNR, CDR2 FQNEAQ (reference sequence). The V end was cut by 7 bases, the J end by 3 bases, with 15 bases between. This CDR3 has 14 amino acids. CDR3 residues: CASKSDRNYYGYTF. In DNA form, the CDR3 reads TGTGCCAGCAAATCGGACAGAAACTACTATGGCTACACCTTC.

The chain links TRBV7-2 to TRBJ1-1; D call uncertain. The CDR3 runs 14 residues. The V end was cut by 2 bases, the J end by 3 bases, with 10 bases between. Germline CDR1 SGHTA, CDR2 FQGNSA. The DNA of the CDR3 is TGTGCCAGCAGCTTAAAGCCTCGGGACACTGAAGCTTTCTTT. Translating gives CASSLKPRDTEAFF.

V usage is TRBV30 and J usage is TRBJ1-3; 9 positions match TRBD1. Germline V gene sequence: CDR1 GTSNPN, CDR2 SVGIG (reference sequence). CDR3 length: 14 residues. The CDR3 bases are TGTGCGTACCGGGACAGGGAAACTGGAAACACCATATATTTT. Amino acids: CAYRDRETGNTIYF.

The chain is built from TRBV27 and TRBJ1-1; TRBD1 matches at 7 bases. Germline values: CDR1 MNHEY, CDR2 SMNVEV (reference sequence). The CDR3 totals 14 residues. V lost 6 bases and J lost 4; bases outside the gene matches: 8. The CDR3 loop reads CASRRQGGGTEAFF. Here the CDR3 DNA reads TGTGCCAGCAGGCGACAGGGTGGAGGCACTGAAGCTTTCTTT.

This chain's CDR3 is CASSPHRGQNNSPLHF. CDR3 nucleotides: TGTGCCAGTAGCCCCCACAGGGGGCAGAATAATTCACCCCTCCACTTT. This chain uses TRBV19 with TRBJ1-6, with 9 bases identical to TRBD1. V dropped 6 bases and J dropped 5; count of bases not matched to a gene: 8. Germline V gene lookup returns CDR1 LNHDA and CDR2 SQIVND (reference sequence). This CDR3 contains 16 residues.

This rearrangement joins TRBV10-2 to TRBJ1-5; 12 positions match TRBD1. The germline gives CDR1 WSHSY, CDR2 SAAADI. The CDR3 is made up of 15 amino acids. The V and J ends lost 1 base and 13 bases, in that order; junction bases with no gene match: 8. CDR3 nucleotide sequence: TGCGCCAGCAGTGAGTTCGGGACAGGGGGCGCGTGGCAGCATTTT. Residues: CASSEFGTGGAWQHF.